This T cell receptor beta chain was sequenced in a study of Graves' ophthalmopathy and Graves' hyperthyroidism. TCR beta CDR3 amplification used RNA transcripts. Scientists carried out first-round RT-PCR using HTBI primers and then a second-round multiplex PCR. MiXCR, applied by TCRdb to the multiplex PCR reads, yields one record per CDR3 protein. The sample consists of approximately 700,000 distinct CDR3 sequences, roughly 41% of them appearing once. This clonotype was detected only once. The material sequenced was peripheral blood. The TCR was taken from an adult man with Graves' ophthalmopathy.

DNA of the CDR3: TGCAGCGGCATGCGTGGGACAGGGTATCCCGAGACCCAGTACTTC. Translation gives CSGMRGTGYPETQYF. The V gene is TRBV29-1, the J gene TRBJ2-5; 9 bases fit TRBD1. Trimming removed 7 bases from V and 5 bases from J; junction bases left unmatched: 14. CDR3 length equals 15 residues. Germline V gene lookup returns CDR1 SQVTM and CDR2 ANQGSEA.